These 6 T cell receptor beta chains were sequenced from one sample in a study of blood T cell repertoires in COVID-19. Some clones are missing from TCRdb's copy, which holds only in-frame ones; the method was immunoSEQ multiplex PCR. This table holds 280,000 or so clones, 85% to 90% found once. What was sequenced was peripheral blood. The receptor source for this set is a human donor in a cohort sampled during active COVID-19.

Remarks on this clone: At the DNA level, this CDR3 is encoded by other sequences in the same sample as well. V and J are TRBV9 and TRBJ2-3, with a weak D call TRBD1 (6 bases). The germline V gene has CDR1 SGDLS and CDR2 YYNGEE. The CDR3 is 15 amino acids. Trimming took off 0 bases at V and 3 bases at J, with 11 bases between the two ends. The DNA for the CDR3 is TGTGCCAGCAGCGTAGGGGGCAGGGGAACAGATACGCAGTATTTT. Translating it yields CASSVGGRGTDTQYF. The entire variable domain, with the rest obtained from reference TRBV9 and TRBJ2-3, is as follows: DSGVTQTPKHLITATGQRVTLRCSPRSGDLSVYWYQQSLDQGLQFLIQYYNGEERAKGNILERFSAQQFPDLHSELNLSSLELGDSALYFCASSVGGRGTDTQYFGPGTRLTVL.

The CDR3 here is CASSLEAEVYNEQFF. CDR3 DNA sequence: TGCGCCAGCAGCTTGGAAGCGGAGGTCTACAATGAGCAGTTCTTC. V and J are TRBV5-1 and TRBJ2-1, with D perhaps TRBD2 (5 bases). The CDR3 runs 15 residues. Trimming took 0 bases from V and 3 from J, leaving 10 bases between them. CDR1 SGHRS and CDR2 YFSETQ come from the germline V gene.

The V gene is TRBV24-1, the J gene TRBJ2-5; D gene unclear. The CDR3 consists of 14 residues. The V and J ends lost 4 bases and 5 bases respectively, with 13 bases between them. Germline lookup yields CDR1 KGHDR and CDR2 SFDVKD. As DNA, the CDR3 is TGTGCCACCAGTGACCGCCTAGTGGAGGAGACCCAGTACTTC. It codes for CATSDRLVEETQYF.

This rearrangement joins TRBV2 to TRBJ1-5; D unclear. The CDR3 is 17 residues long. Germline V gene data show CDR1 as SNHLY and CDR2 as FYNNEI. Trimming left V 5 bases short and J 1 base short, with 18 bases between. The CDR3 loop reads CASSPTSIGRSNQPQHF. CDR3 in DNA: TGTGCCAGCAGTCCCACTTCGATAGGGAGAAGCAATCAGCCCCAGCATTTT.

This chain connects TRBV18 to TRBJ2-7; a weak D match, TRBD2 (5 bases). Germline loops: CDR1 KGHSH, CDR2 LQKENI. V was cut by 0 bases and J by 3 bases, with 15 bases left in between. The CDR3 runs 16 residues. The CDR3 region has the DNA TGTGCCAGCTCACCACCGGAACGAGAGGGATTCTACGAGCAGTACTTC. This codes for CASSPPEREGFYEQYF.

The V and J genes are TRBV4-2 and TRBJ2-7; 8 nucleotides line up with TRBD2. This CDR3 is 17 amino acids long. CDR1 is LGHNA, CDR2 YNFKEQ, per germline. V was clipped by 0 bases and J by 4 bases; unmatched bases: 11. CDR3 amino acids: CASSQDIPSGRRYEQYF. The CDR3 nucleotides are TGTGCCAGCAGCCAAGATATCCCCAGCGGGAGAAGATACGAGCAGTACTTC.